Sequencing of this TCR beta chain was carried out in a study of T cell clonality in common variable immunodeficiency (dated by TCRdb to between 2014 and 2017). The CDR3 goes from the cysteine to the phenylalanine over 14 residues. The DNA covers only part of the CDR3, 33 bases in frame from base 1. CDR1 and CDR2, looked up from the germline V gene, are SGHRS and YFSETQ. Study-wide conclusions, independent of this receptor: Fewer deletions and N-nucleotide insertions were reportedly observed in CVID TCRbeta sequences, and highly modified clones with 13 or more V deletions were reportedly absent from CVID TCRbeta sequences. Correlations of repertoire features with clinical complications were constrained by heterogeneity among patients within the CVID cohort. Although equal DNA input was used, an average of approximately 74,000 unique sequences per sample was obtained for controls, compared with some 34,000 for CVID samples. TCRbeta clonality was higher in CVID subjects than in healthy controls (t-test p = 0.018), and the increase was most characteristic of about a third of subjects. According to the authors, figuring out what caused the increased clonality in CVID would require sequencing the repertoires of T cell subpopulations. Fewer TCRbeta clones were shared among CVID subjects than among healthy controls (p < 0.0001).

Equivalent amounts of genomic DNA from CVID and control samples were used as sequencing input. For every sample, a 60 bp segment covering the rearranged TCRbeta CDR3 region was amplified and then sequenced. The immunoSEQ assay, a bias-corrected multiplex PCR combined with high-throughput sequencing, was used to amplify TCRbeta. In the authors' own workflow: Each unique nucleotide sequence was treated as a clone and annotated with V, D and J genes, copy number and frequency. Sequences were labeled productive if in frame, and non-productive if out of frame or containing stop codons. As previously described, clonality was calculated on the basis of Shannon's entropy. The predicted amino acid sequences of productive clones were used to derive mean CDR3 Kyte-Doolittle hydropathy. Using the R hclust function, scaled V gene usage was clustered hierarchically with Manhattan distance and complete linkage. Sharing of clones by CDR3 amino acid sequence was evaluated by resampling 12 repertoires per group over 100 rounds. The repertoires were searched for around 75 published EBV-specific and fewer than 250 published CMV-specific TCRbeta sequences. A couple of CVID samples yielding fewer than 10,000 sequences were excluded from analysis, leaving 42 CVID repertoires. TCRdb obtained this table from immuneACCESS and retained in-frame rearrangements with V and J assigned. These tables miss some clones; where compared with another copy, unresolved V genes account for less than half of the shortfall, and the remainder is unexplained. The V and J calls and clone size were taken over from that table, and D and trimming were inferred from the DNA. This sample shows about 43,000 clones, and none of them turns up only once. Together, the top ten hold less than 2.5% of the sample.

Both CVID patients and healthy controls were predominantly of Caucasian heritage. Heparinized peripheral whole blood samples of about 4.5 to 9 ml were collected from each donor. TCRbeta CDR3 repertoires were sequenced from genomic DNA of adults with common variable immune deficiency (CVID) and healthy adult controls. A total of around 22 healthy adult volunteers (about twelve female and around 10 male; age range about 20 to 75 years, mean age around 31) were included in the control group. Diluted blood was density-centrifuged over Hypaque 1077 or Ficoll-Paque to isolate peripheral blood mononuclear cells. Genomic DNA was obtained from unsorted mononuclear cells using either Qiagen column purification or a centrifugation-based method. This clone has a count of ten or more. Its specific antigen is unknown. Relative to the germline gene, one junction end is altered; a read error may explain this. The observed sequence ends 3 residues before the CDR3 terminus, with the missing tail filled in from the germline J gene.

The sequencing sample was made of peripheral blood mononuclear cells. This TCR came from a person between 18 and 75 years old in good health. Recombination joined TRBV5-1 with TRBJ2-3, with the D gene uncertain. The encoded CDR3 is CTSSQRLYTDTQYF. The CDR3 bases that were read are TGCACCAGCAGCCAGAGACTTTACACAGATACG. Where the CDR3 stops, the reference TRBV5-1 and TRBJ2-3 genes take over; the full variable domain is KAGVTQTPRYLIKTRGQQVTLSCSPISGHRSVSWYQQTPGQGLQFLFEYFSETQRNKGNFPGRFSGRQFSNSRSEMNVSTLELGDSALYLCTSSQRLYTDTQYFGPGTRLTVL.